Shown below are 16 T cell receptor beta chains from a single sample sequenced in a study of OX40 agonist ivuxolimab in advanced cancers. Some clones are missing from TCRdb's copy, which holds only in-frame ones; the method was immunoSEQ multiplex PCR. The data hold more than 60,000 clones, with 70% to 90% observed a single time. This sample comprised CD4+ or CD8+ T cells sorted from blood, obtained in a trial of the OX40 agonist ivuxolimab. The receptors derive from an adult with an advanced solid tumor such as melanoma, head and neck, liver or kidney cancer.

This rearrangement joins TRBV18 to TRBJ2-2; D tentatively reads TRBD1 or TRBD2 (5 bases each). Trimming pared 6 bases from V and 6 bases from J, leaving 17 bases between. This CDR3 region has 15 residues. Germline loops: CDR1 KGHSH, CDR2 LQKENI. CDR3 sequence reads: CASSRRDPRAGELFF. Here the CDR3 DNA reads TGTGCCAGCTCTCGCCGGGACCCAAGAGCCGGGGAGCTGTTTTTT.

The chain links TRBV18 to TRBJ1-3; tentatively, D is TRBD1 (6 bases). Trimming took off 4 bases at V and 1 base at J, with 11 bases between the two ends. Germline CDR1 and CDR2: KGHSH and LQKENI. This CDR3 spans 15 amino acids. CDR3 sequence (DNA): TGTGCCAGCTCACAACCCACAGGGTCTGGAAACACCATATATTTT. Its protein is CASSQPTGSGNTIYF.

The V and J genes are TRBV19 and TRBJ2-2; D call uncertain. The CDR3 has 13 amino acids. Germline V gene sequence: CDR1 LNHDA, CDR2 SQIVND (reference sequence). The germline V and J ends were trimmed by 6 bases and 3 bases, with 8 bases remaining between them. The chain's CDR3 is CASRVWDTGELFF. In nucleotides, the CDR3 is TGTGCCAGTAGGGTTTGGGACACCGGGGAGCTGTTTTTT.

The genes are TRBV10-2 and TRBJ1-1, with a possible D match to TRBD1 (5 bases). Germline-derived CDR1 and CDR2 are WSHSY and SAAADI. With 6 bases removed from V and 1 base from J, the gap between germline ends came to 9 bases. There are 13 residues in the CDR3. This CDR3 is CASRQGANTEAFF. CDR3 bases: TGCGCCAGCAGGCAGGGCGCGAACACTGAAGCTTTCTTT.

With regard to this clone: Other DNA sequences from this sample encode an identical CDR3 as well. The chain combines TRBV2 with TRBJ2-5, with D unclear. The CDR3 sequence is 13 residues long. From germline, CDR1 is SNHLY and CDR2 FYNNEI. V lost 3 bases and J 2 bases, leaving 7 bases between the germline ends. The chain's CDR3 is CASSESVQETQYF. The CDR3, as DNA: TGTGCCAGCAGTGAGTCGGTACAAGAGACCCAGTACTTC.

The chain uses TRBV4-2 and TRBJ1-3; the D is unclear. CDR1 is LGHNA, CDR2 YNFKEQ, per germline. There are 15 residues in the CDR3. V gave up 4 bases and J gave up 0 bases, with 10 bases separating them. The CDR3 DNA follows: TGTGCCAGCAGCCCACAAAGAAACTCTGGAAACACCATATATTTT. Its protein is CASSPQRNSGNTIYF.

The V and J genes are TRBV18 and TRBJ2-3; maybe TRBD1 (5 bases). Per germline, CDR1 KGHSH and CDR2 LQKENI. There are 14 residues in the CDR3. V shed 1 base and J shed 0 bases, with 5 bases lying between them. CDR3 in amino acids: CASSPQGSTDTQYF. The CDR3, as DNA: TGTGCCAGCTCACCACAGGGGAGCACAGATACGCAGTATTTT.

The rearrangement uses TRBV9 and TRBJ1-3; a possible D gene is TRBD1 (5 bases). V lost 1 base and J 6 bases, leaving 17 bases between the germline ends. The CDR3 runs 16 residues. The V gene's germline CDR1 is SGDLS and CDR2 YYNGEE. The CDR3 region is CASSVWDRPITNTIYF. For the CDR3, the DNA is TGTGCCAGCAGCGTATGGGACCGTCCTATTACAAACACCATATATTTT. The whole variable domain, filled in from reference TRBV9 and TRBJ1-3, reads DSGVTQTPKHLITATGQRVTLRCSPRSGDLSVYWYQQSLDQGLQFLIQYYNGEERAKGNILERFSAQQFPDLHSELNLSSLELGDSALYFCASSVWDRPITNTIYFGEGSWLTVV.

A word on this clone: Other DNA sequences within the sample encode an identical CDR3. CDR3: CASSSSYEQYF. The CDR3 DNA sequence: TGCGCCAGCAGCTCGTCCTACGAGCAGTACTTC. J is TRBJ2-7 and V is TRBV5-1, with no clear D. The length of the CDR3 is 11 residues. The germline V gene encodes CDR1 SGHRS and CDR2 YFSETQ. V gave up 3 bases and J gave up 1 base, with 2 bases separating them. Based on the CDR3 plus reference TRBV5-1 and TRBJ2-7, the full variable domain is KAGVTQTPRYLIKTRGQQVTLSCSPISGHRSVSWYQQTPGQGLQFLFEYFSETQRNKGNFPGRFSGRQFSNSRSEMNVSTLELGDSALYLCASSSSYEQYFGPGTRLTVT.

This sequence joins TRBV7-2 and TRBJ1-1; 7 bases are shared with TRBD1. Germline V gene data show CDR1 as SGHTA and CDR2 as FQGNSA. Trimming removed 1 base from V and 4 bases from J; junction bases left unmatched: 6. The length of the CDR3 is 15 residues. The DNA of the CDR3 is TGTGCCAGCAGCTTAGATGGTAGGGGGCCCACTGAAGCTTTCTTT. Its translation: CASSLDGRGPTEAFF.

The chain is built from TRBV4-2 and TRBJ1-4; D call uncertain. The germline gives CDR1 LGHNA, CDR2 YNFKEQ. Trimming took off 6 bases at V and 2 bases at J, with 4 bases between the two ends. The CDR3 contains 12 residues. CDR3 DNA: TGTGCCAGCAGACGGACTAATGAAAAACTGTTTTTT. This encodes CASRRTNEKLFF.

J is TRBJ1-5 and V is TRBV5-1; no clear D gene. Germline V gene lookup returns CDR1 SGHRS and CDR2 YFSETQ. The CDR3 extends over 13 amino acids. Trimming took 5 bases from V and 4 from J, leaving 10 bases between them. The CDR3: CASRLMLNQPQHF. CDR3 DNA sequence: TGCGCCAGCAGGCTGATGTTAAATCAGCCCCAGCATTTT.

This chain links TRBV19 with TRBJ2-3; possibly TRBD2 for D (5 bases). Germline CDR1 LNHDA, CDR2 SQIVND (reference sequence). CDR3 length equals 15 residues. V gave up 7 bases and J gave up 4 bases, with 18 bases separating them. The CDR3 DNA follows: TGTGCCAGTACAGGAGGCGGAGCTAGGGCAGATACGCAGTATTTT. This translates into CASTGGGARADTQYF.

The rearrangement uses TRBV4-1 and TRBJ2-7, with 10 bases identical to TRBD1. V shed 1 base and J 4 bases; nucleotides not matched to a gene: 7. From germline, CDR1 is MGHRA and CDR2 YSYEKL. This CDR3 is built from 16 residues. CDR3 bases: TGCGCCAGCAGCCAAGCCCCGACAGGGGGCTTGTACGAGCAGTACTTC. Translated: CASSQAPTGGLYEQYF.

The rearrangement links TRBV19 to TRBJ1-1, with a tentative D call TRBD1 (6 bases). V dropped 2 bases and J dropped 5 bases, with 9 bases sitting between them. This CDR3 spans 13 amino acids. Germline CDR1 LNHDA, CDR2 SQIVND (reference sequence). CDR3 amino acids: CASSITGSTEAFF. Written as DNA, the CDR3 is TGTGCCAGTAGTATAACAGGGAGTACTGAAGCTTTCTTT.

The rearrangement links TRBV27 to TRBJ1-2; tentative D call: TRBD1 (5 bases). CDR1 MNHEY and CDR2 SMNVEV come from the germline V gene (reference sequence). This CDR3 comprises 16 residues. V was pared by 0 bases and J by 6 bases, with 17 bases between. The CDR3 DNA reads as TGTGCCAGCAGTTTATCGAGGGGCAGGGTGCAGGATGGCTACACCTTC. Translated, it gives CASSLSRGRVQDGYTF.